Shown below are 13 T cell receptor beta chains from a single sample sequenced in a study of T cell responses to AZD1222 COVID-19 vaccine. The data were produced by immunoSEQ multiplex PCR, yet TCRdb's version contains in-frame clones alone and is incomplete. The table lists around 140,000 clones, almost 95% of them singletons, with about 9.4% in the top ten. Material: peripheral blood, obtained 28 days after the second AZD1222 dose. These receptors were taken from an adult who received the AZD1222 COVID-19 vaccine.

The chain joins TRBV10-1 to TRBJ2-1, with 9 bases lining up with TRBD2. This CDR3 is 15 amino acids long. V lost 4 bases to trimming and J lost 5 bases; unmatched junction nucleotides: 6. CDR1 is WNHNN, CDR2 SYGVQD, per germline (reference sequence). The CDR3 DNA reads TGCGCCAGCAGTGGAGGGACTAGCCTTGACAATGAGCAGTTCTTC. Translating it yields CASSGGTSLDNEQFF.

The V and J genes are TRBV10-3 and TRBJ1-4; tentative D call: TRBD1 (6 bases). V shed 2 bases and J shed 7 bases, with 14 bases lying between them. CDR1 is ENHRY and CDR2 is SYGVKD in the germline V gene. The CDR3 is 15 residues long. CDR3 DNA sequence: TGTGCCATCAGTGAGGGGGGCAGCGCCGGTGAAAAACTGTTTTTT. It encodes CAISEGGSAGEKLFF.

The chain is built from TRBV6-1 and TRBJ2-6; D not resolved. CDR1 MNHNS and CDR2 SASEGT come from the germline V gene. The V and J ends lost 2 bases and 4 bases respectively, with 9 bases between them. The CDR3 length is 15 residues. Here the CDR3 reads CASSEKGSGANVLTF. DNA for the CDR3: TGTGCCAGCAGTGAAAAGGGATCCGGGGCCAACGTCCTGACTTTC.

V usage is TRBV5-8 and J usage is TRBJ1-1; D not resolved. V was cut by 0 bases and J by 4 bases, with 13 bases left in between. The CDR3 runs 15 residues. Germline loops: CDR1 SGHTS, CDR2 YDEGEE. The chain's CDR3 is CASSLAGERSTEAFF. CDR3 in DNA: TGTGCCAGCAGCTTGGCCGGGGAAAGGAGCACTGAAGCTTTCTTT.

The genes are TRBV6-5 and TRBJ2-7, with TRBD1 identical over 7 bases. Germline V CDR1 and CDR2: MNHEY, SVGAGI. The CDR3 consists of 12 residues. CDR3 loop: CASRQDRESIDV. In DNA, the CDR3 is TGTGCCAGCAGGCAAGACAGGGAGAGTATTGACGTC.

V is TRBV7-2 and J is TRBJ1-1, with D possibly being TRBD1 (5 bases). CDR3 size: 14 residues. The germline CDR1 and CDR2 sequences are SGHTA and FQGNSA. V shed 0 bases and J shed 7 bases, with 12 bases lying between them. CDR3 nucleotides: TGTGCCAGCAGCTTAGCTCGGGGCCCCTATGAAGCTTTCTTT. Protein: CASSLARGPYEAFF.

This clone appeared a single time. This rearrangement joins TRBV4-1 to TRBJ2-1, with a tentative D call TRBD2 (5 bases). The CDR3 loop spans 17 amino acids. Germline lookup yields CDR1 MGHRA and CDR2 YSYEKL. V lost 4 bases and J 4 bases, leaving 20 bases between the germline ends. CDR3 sequence: CASSRGFRIMGYNEQFF. The CDR3 nucleotides are TGCGCCAGCAGCCGAGGGTTCAGAATAATGGGGTACAATGAGCAGTTCTTC.

This rearrangement joins TRBV5-1 to TRBJ2-7, with D possibly matching TRBD2 (9 bases). The V end was cut by 1 base, the J end by 0 bases, with 23 bases between. Looked up from germline, CDR1 is SGHRS and CDR2 is YFSETQ. This CDR3 region has 19 residues. Written as DNA, the CDR3 is TGCGCCAGCAGCTTGCGGACAGGGAATAGCGGGAGAAGCTCCTACGAGCAGTACTTC. This translates into CASSLRTGNSGRSSYEQYF.

This sequence joins TRBV7-9 and TRBJ1-4, with a tentative D call TRBD1 (6 bases). Deletions cut 2 bases from V and 5 bases from J, with 12 bases between. The CDR3 has 15 residues. The V gene's germline CDR1 is SEHNR and CDR2 FQNEAQ (reference sequence). The CDR3 DNA follows: TGTGCCAGCAGCTTAACCGGCAGGGGAAATGAAAAACTGTTTTTT. Amino acid sequence: CASSLTGRGNEKLFF.

The chain employs TRBV24-1 and TRBJ2-3; a weak D match, TRBD1 (6 bases). The CDR3 length is 13 residues. Trimming cost V 9 bases and J 3 bases, with 12 bases left between them. Germline CDR1 is KGHDR and CDR2 is SFDVKD. CDR3 in DNA: TGTGCCACCGGAAACAGGGAAACAGATACGCAGTATTTT. Translating it yields CATGNRETDTQYF.

CDR3 bases: TGTGCCAGCAGTTACAGGGACGCGAACACTGAAGCTTTCTTT. Protein: CASSYRDANTEAFF. V and J are TRBV6-6 and TRBJ1-1; tentatively, D is TRBD1 (5 bases). CDR1 is MNHNY and CDR2 is SVGAGI in the germline V gene (reference sequence). The CDR3 is 14 residues long. Trimming took off 2 bases at V and 1 base at J, with 8 bases between the two ends.

The genes are TRBV18 and TRBJ2-6, with D possibly called TRBD1 or TRBD2 (5 bases each). The V gene's germline CDR1 is KGHSH and CDR2 LQKENI. The CDR3 sequence is 18 residues long. V lost 2 bases and J lost 0, with 14 bases in between. The CDR3 loop reads CASSPREGTSSGANVLTF. The CDR3 DNA sequence: TGTGCCAGCTCACCAAGGGAAGGGACGAGCTCTGGGGCCAACGTCCTGACTTTC.

The chain combines TRBV3-1 (or the pseudogene TRBV3-2) with TRBJ2-7; 7 bases line up with TRBD1. V gave up 4 bases and J gave up 3 bases; unmatched junction bases: 6. CDR3 length: 14 amino acids. The germline V gene has CDR1 LGHDT and CDR2 YNNKEL (reference sequence). This CDR3 is CASSPRGGSYEQYV. CDR3 nucleotide sequence: TGTGCCAGCAGCCCTCGAGGGGGCAGCTACGAGCAGTACGTC.